This T cell receptor beta chain derives from a study of early T cells in non-severe SARS-CoV-2 infection. This clonotype turned up a few times. Unique molecular identifiers were attached to individual cDNA molecules. TCRdb ran MiXCR on the 5' RACE reads and lists one entry per CDR3 protein. The repertoire holds around 66,000 distinct CDR3 sequences, approximately 13% seen once, with about 7.7% in the top ten. Trimming took off 3 bases at V and 2 bases at J, with 3 bases between the two ends. Germline V gives CDR1 ENHRY, CDR2 SYGVKD. This CDR3 spans 12 amino acids. The origin of this receptor is an adult who was a healthcare worker with PCR-confirmed SARS-CoV-2 infection or an uninfected control (not recorded which). Sequencing used whole blood. The rearrangement joins TRBV10-3 to TRBJ2-3, with D hard to call. The CDR3 loop is CAISDTTDTQYF. The CDR3 DNA is TGTGCCATCAGTGACACCACAGATACGCAGTATTTT.